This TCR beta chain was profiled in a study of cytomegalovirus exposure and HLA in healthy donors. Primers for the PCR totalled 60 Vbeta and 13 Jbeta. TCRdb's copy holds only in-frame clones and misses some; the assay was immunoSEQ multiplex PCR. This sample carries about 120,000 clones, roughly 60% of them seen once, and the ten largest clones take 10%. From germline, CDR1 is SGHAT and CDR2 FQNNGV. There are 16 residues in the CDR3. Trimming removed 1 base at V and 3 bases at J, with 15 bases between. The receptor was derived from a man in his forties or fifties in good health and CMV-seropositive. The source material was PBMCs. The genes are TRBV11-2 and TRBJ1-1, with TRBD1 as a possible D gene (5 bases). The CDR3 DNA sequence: TGTGCCAGCAGCTTAGTCGGGGGACGGGGATACACTGAAGCTTTCTTT. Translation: CASSLVGGRGYTEAFF.